Described below is a single T cell receptor beta chain sequence and its context. V was shortened by 4 bases and J by 2 bases, with 18 bases between the two germline ends. This CDR3 region has 16 residues. Germline assignment: CDR1 SEHNR and CDR2 FQNEAQ (reference sequence). This sample was included in a study of shared T cell receptors in the human thymus. Using immunoSEQ multiplex PCR, the repertoire was profiled, and TCRdb retains in-frame clones only, with some absent. The sample has some 660,000 clones, about 90% seen once. The same data also contributed to another study, on human thymus T cells. That report adds: Gene usage (both V and J) appeared biased in thymic and blood repertoires.

Material: thymocytes. The chain has TRBV7-9 and TRBJ2-7; tentatively, D is TRBD2 (7 bases). This receptor was taken from a boy younger than two with a congenital heart defect. CDR3: CASSSYRGAKTYEQYF. The CDR3 DNA reads TGTGCCAGCAGCTCGTACCGGGGGGCTAAGACCTACGAGCAGTACTTC. The whole variable domain, filled in from reference TRBV7-9 and TRBJ2-7, reads DTGVSQNPRHKITKRGQNVTFRCDPISEHNRLYWYRQTLGQGPEFLTYFQNEAQLEKSRLLSDRFSAERPKGSFSTLEIQRTEQGDSAMYLCASSSYRGAKTYEQYFGPGTRLTVT.